The clone carrying this TCR beta chain was picked up many times. Its antigen remains unknown. Combining iRepertoire HTBI primers with Arm-PCR of CDR3 regions, the authors built TCR beta libraries. TCRdb re-called the multiplex PCR reads through MiXCR, storing one row per CDR3 protein. The repertoire holds 400,000 to 550,000 distinct CDR3 sequences, with about a sixth as singletons. This sample stems from a study of regulatory T cells in long-lasting Graves disease. As for time point: newly diagnosed GD, antithyroid drugs for less than 3 months. Following extraction of RNA from PBMCs, that RNA was used to make the TCR library. The ends lost 2 bases at V and 6 bases at J; junction bases unmatched: 9. The CDR3 sequence is 15 residues long. The V gene's germline CDR1 is SEHNR and CDR2 FQNEAQ (reference sequence). Whole-study results and caveats: Only a small sample size was used, which may have cut accuracy.

The same data also contributed to another study, on T cells in Graves' hyperthyroidism and ophthalmopathy. This second report adds: HTBI primers drove first-round RT-PCR of the TCR CDR3. Within blood appeared most thyroid clonotypes that had expanded above 0.001.

Sample: peripheral blood mononuclear cells (PBMCs), taken at new diagnosis, from a patient treated with antithyroid drugs. The chain uses TRBV7-9 and TRBJ2-7; 8 bases map to TRBD2. The TCR comes from a woman aged 18-35 years with Graves disease. The CDR3 spells CASSLMGLGSGEQYF. For the CDR3, the DNA is TGTGCCAGCAGCTTAATGGGACTAGGTTCGGGCGAGCAGTACTTC.